Listed below are T cell receptor beta chains from one sample, sequenced in a study of T cells in Graves' hyperthyroidism and ophthalmopathy. TCRdb used MiXCR to reprocess the multiplex PCR reads, holding one entry per CDR3 protein. The table shows hundreds of thousands of distinct CDR3 sequences, with about 20% occurring only once. The sequenced sample consisted of blood. These receptors all stem from a man aged 35 to 55 with Graves' ophthalmopathy. Each CDR3 is given with its conserved first and last residue. D genes are given only for firm matches. Rows give clone size only sometimes, using once, few, many, or a class for an expanded clone.

V gene	J gene	clone size	D gene	CDR3 protein	CDR3 DNA
TRBV6-2/TRBV6-3	TRBJ1-1	many	NA	CASSSTKGIMNTEAFF	TGTGCCAGCAGTTCAACCAAAGGGATAATGAACACTGAAGCTTTCTTT
TRBV5-1	TRBJ2-3	NA	TRBD1	CASSLVSSPGGTQYF	TGCGCCAGCAGCTTGGTTTCTAGCCCAGGGGGTACGCAGTATTTT
TRBV2	TRBJ1-2	few	NA	CASSEVVGVGYTF	TGTGCCAGCAGCGAGGTCGTCGGGGTTGGCTACACCTTC
TRBV10-3	TRBJ1-2	NA	TRBD1	CAISPGQGKLRGYTF	TGTGCCATCAGCCCGGGACAGGGAAAATTGCGAGGCTACACCTTC
TRBV20-1	TRBJ2-1	NA	TRBD2	CSIAGGFDEQFF	TGCAGTATAGCGGGGGGGTTCGATGAGCAGTTCTTC
TRBV29-1	TRBJ1-5	NA	NA	CSVGGKYSNQPQHF	TGCAGCGTTGGGGGGAAATATAGCAATCAGCCCCAGCATTTT
TRBV15	TRBJ2-1	few	NA	CATSSSSVLGYNEQFF	TGTGCCACCAGCAGCTCTAGCGTCCTGGGGTACAATGAGCAGTTCTTC
TRBV20-1	TRBJ2-2	NA	TRBD2	CSAKGGGEDTGELFF	TGCAGTGCTAAAGGCGGGGGGGAAGACACCGGGGAGCTGTTTTTT
TRBV5-1	TRBJ2-7	few	TRBD1	CASSSGLRDRGSYEQYF	TGCGCCAGCAGCTCTGGCCTACGGGACAGGGGATCCTACGAGCAGTACTTC
TRBV4-1	TRBJ2-4	NA	NA	CASSQVGIDRYF	TGCGCCAGCAGCCAAGTAGGAATAGATAGGTACTTC
TRBV5-8	TRBJ1-2	once	NA	CASSLAQGYTF	TGTGCCAGCAGCTTGGCCCAGGGCTACACCTTC
TRBV7-2	TRBJ2-4	few	NA	CASSWGGGGKNIQYF	TGTGCCAGCAGCTGGGGGGGAGGGGGCAAAAACATTCAGTACTTC
TRBV7-8	TRBJ2-1	NA	NA	CASSLVGGINNEQFF	TGTGCCAGCAGCTTAGTTGGCGGGATAAACAATGAGCAGTTCTTC
TRBV27	TRBJ2-3	NA	TRBD2	CASSSAGAMDTQYF	TGTGCCAGCAGTTCCGCGGGAGCGATGGATACGCAGTATTTT
TRBV5-1	TRBJ2-2	few	NA	CASSLVGDSSTGELFF	TGCGCCAGCAGCTTGGTTGGAGATAGTTCTACCGGGGAGCTGTTTTTT
TRBV28	TRBJ1-1	few	TRBD1	CASSLPTGGTEAFF	TGTGCCAGCAGTTTACCTACAGGGGGCACTGAAGCTTTCTTT
TRBV12-3/TRBV12-4	TRBJ2-3	NA	TRBD1	CASSTQGAKPQDTQYF	TGTGCCAGCAGCACTCAGGGGGCAAAGCCCCAAGATACGCAGTATTTT
TRBV11-2	TRBJ2-6	NA	NA	CASSPSTAGANVLTF	TGTGCCAGCAGCCCCTCCACTGCTGGGGCCAACGTCCTGACTTTC
TRBV7-7	TRBJ2-5	few	NA	CASSLSRADQETQYF	TGTGCTAGCAGCTTATCCCGAGCAGACCAAGAGACCCAGTACTTC
TRBV28	TRBJ2-1	few	TRBD2	CASSFLAGLNEQFF	TGTGCCAGCAGTTTCCTAGCGGGCCTCAATGAGCAGTTCTTC
TRBV20-1	TRBJ2-2	NA	TRBD2	CSARGGLAGAGELFF	TGCAGTGCTAGAGGGGGACTAGCGGGAGCCGGGGAGCTGTTTTTT
TRBV27	TRBJ2-4	many	NA	CASSRGALAKNIQYF	TGTGCCAGCAGCCGAGGGGCCCTAGCCAAAAACATTCAGTACTTC
TRBV28	TRBJ2-7	NA	NA	CASSFGTDPLSGYDYEQYF	TGTGCCAGCAGTTTCGGGACCGATCCTTTATCCGGCTACGACTACGAGCAGTACTTC
TRBV6-2/TRBV6-3	TRBJ2-3	NA	TRBD2	CASSQSREGLGSQYF	TGTGCCAGCAGTCAATCGCGGGAGGGCCTCGGATCGCAGTATTTT
TRBV12-3/TRBV12-4	TRBJ2-4	NA	NA	CASSQQEGQRNIQYF	TGCGCCAGCAGCCAACAGGAGGGACAGAGAAACATTCAGTACTTC
TRBV28	TRBJ2-2	few	NA	CASSPGPYRPDTGELFF	TGTGCCAGCAGCCCGGGACCCTACCGACCCGACACCGGGGAGCTGTTTTTT
TRBV4-1	TRBJ1-1	few	NA	CASSQDGLGEAFF	TGCGCCAGCAGCCAAGATGGGCTGGGGGAAGCTTTCTTT
TRBV9	TRBJ2-2	few	TRBD1	CASSPLTGTTGELFF	TGTGCCAGCAGCCCACTGACAGGGACCACCGGGGAGCTGTTTTTT
TRBV27	TRBJ2-1	few	TRBD2	CASSLSSAGARNEQFF	TGTGCCAGCAGTTTATCTTCGGCGGGAGCCAGGAATGAGCAGTTCTTC
TRBV2	TRBJ1-5	many	NA	CASSADVRKPQHF	TGTGCCAGCAGTGCCGATGTCAGGAAGCCCCAGCATTTT
TRBV25-1	TRBJ2-5	few	NA	CASSEYGETQYF	TGTGCCAGCAGTGAATATGGAGAGACCCAGTACTTC
TRBV20-1	TRBJ1-6	few	TRBD1	CSARDPRGGGGPLHF	TGCAGTGCTAGAGACCCCAGGGGGGGAGGAGGGCCCCTCCACTTT